The 12 T cell receptor beta chains below all came from one sample that was sequenced in a study of identical twins. A single record per CDR3 protein comes from TCRdb applying MiXCR to the 5' RACE reads. The table has some 500,000 distinct CDR3 sequences, about 13% seen once. The data also belong to a second study, concerning yellow fever vaccine responses in identical twins.

Material: CD4+ T cells sorted from blood. The receptors come from a young woman in good health.

This clonotype has a handful of counts. The V gene is TRBV7-9, the J gene TRBJ2-5, with D perhaps TRBD1 (6 bases). The CDR3 extends over 16 amino acids. Trimming took 1 base from V and 3 from J, leaving 15 bases between them. Germline lookup yields CDR1 SEHNR and CDR2 FQNEAQ (reference sequence). The CDR3 region has the DNA TGTGCCAGCAGCTTAGAGCCGGGACAAGCTAAAGAGACCCAGTACTTC. Protein sequence: CASSLEPGQAKETQYF. Complete variable domain (other parts from reference TRBV7-9 and TRBJ2-5): DTGVSQNPRHKITKRGQNVTFRCDPISEHNRLYWYRQTLGQGPEFLTYFQNEAQLEKSRLLSDRFSAERPKGSFSTLEIQRTEQGDSAMYLCASSLEPGQAKETQYFGPGTRLLVL.

This clonotype came up a few times. The genes are TRBV29-1 and TRBJ1-2, with D maybe TRBD1 (5 bases). V was trimmed by 4 bases and J by 10 bases, leaving 7 bases between them. The CDR3 covers 9 residues. Germline V gene sequence: CDR1 SQVTM, CDR2 ANQGSEA. CDR3 DNA sequence: TGCAGCGTTGGGGGCCACTACACCTTC. Translation gives CSVGGHYTF.

J is TRBJ2-3 and V is TRBV11-2, with D uncertain. V lost 0 bases to trimming and J lost 5 bases, with 12 bases between them. This CDR3 comprises 15 residues. The germline V gene encodes CDR1 SGHAT and CDR2 FQNNGV. The CDR3 loop is CASSLDPDPRDTQYF. Written as DNA, the CDR3 is TGTGCCAGCAGCTTAGATCCAGATCCCCGAGATACGCAGTATTTT.

The chain links TRBV7-3 to TRBJ2-1; perhaps TRBD1 as D (6 bases). In germline, CDR1 is SGHTA, CDR2 FQGTGA. The V gene lost 5 bases and the J gene lost 8 bases, with 16 bases spanning the gap. The CDR3 length is 14 residues. For the CDR3, the DNA is TGTGCCAGCAGCCGACTTGGACAGTCGGATGAGCAGTTCTTC. This translates into CASSRLGQSDEQFF.

This clonotype has only a few counts. The chain links TRBV18 to TRBJ2-7; 8 nucleotides align to TRBD1. The CDR3 sequence is 14 residues long. In germline, CDR1 is KGHSH, CDR2 LQKENI. Unmatched junction bases numbered 5, after V lost 2 bases and J lost 5 bases. The CDR3 is CASSPSGGLNEQYF. The CDR3 nucleotides are TGTGCCAGCTCACCATCAGGGGGCCTGAACGAGCAGTACTTC.

The table lists this clonotype with a few counts. The chain combines TRBV12-3 or TRBV12-4 with TRBJ2-5; 7 bases fit TRBD1. With V trimmed by 6 bases and J by 10 bases, 11 bases remained unmatched. This CDR3 has 13 residues. The CDR3 coding sequence is TGTGCCAGCAGCCCCGGCCAGGGGGTGGGCCAGTACTTC. Protein: CASSPGQGVGQYF.

A few counts support this clonotype. The rearrangement uses TRBV6-1 and TRBJ2-1; TRBD2 agrees at 14 bases. CDR1 and CDR2 (germline): MNHNS, SASEGT. Trimming cost V 3 bases and J 8 bases; bases outside gene matches: 0. CDR3 length: 14 residues. Here the CDR3 reads CASSETSGGDEQFF. In nucleotides, the CDR3 is TGTGCCAGCAGTGAGACTAGCGGGGGGGATGAGCAGTTCTTC.

The CDR3 sequence is CASSFTNFQETQYF. The DNA for the CDR3 is TGTGCCAGCAGCTTTACAAACTTTCAAGAGACCCAGTACTTC. The chain uses TRBV5-6 and TRBJ2-5; no clear D. Between the trimmed V and J ends, which lost 2 bases and 2 bases, there was a span of 10 bases. The CDR3 length is 14 residues. Germline-derived CDR1 and CDR2 are SGHDT and YYEEEE.

V gene TRBV7-9 combines with J gene TRBJ2-5, with TRBD1 matching 7 bases. V dropped 4 bases and J dropped 1; count of bases not matched to a gene: 6. The germline CDR1 and CDR2 sequences are SEHNR and FQNEAQ (reference sequence). The length of the CDR3 is 15 residues. CDR3 DNA: TGTGCCAGCAGCTCCGACAGGGTCGCCCAAGAGACCCAGTACTTC. As protein: CASSSDRVAQETQYF. The full variable domain, its missing parts supplied by reference TRBV7-9 and TRBJ2-5, is DTGVSQNPRHKITKRGQNVTFRCDPISEHNRLYWYRQTLGQGPEFLTYFQNEAQLEKSRLLSDRFSAERPKGSFSTLEIQRTEQGDSAMYLCASSSDRVAQETQYFGPGTRLLVL.

This clonotype was detected a few times. The chain joins TRBV10-3 to TRBJ1-2; D is possibly TRBD1 (5 bases). The CDR3 is 13 amino acids. Germline V CDR1 and CDR2: ENHRY, SYGVKD. With 6 bases removed from V and 6 bases from J, the gap between germline ends came to 14 bases. CDR3 sequence reads: CAIRESGANGYTF. In nucleotides, the CDR3 is TGTGCCATCAGGGAAAGTGGGGCCAATGGCTACACCTTC.

The chain carries TRBV15 and TRBJ1-2; 7 nucleotides align to TRBD1. Per the germline V gene, CDR1 is LNHNV and CDR2 is YYDKDF (reference sequence). CDR3 length equals 16 residues. V was pared by 2 bases and J by 0 bases, with 6 bases of the junction left unmatched. CDR3 sequence reads: CATSRRQGDTNYGYTF. DNA of the CDR3: TGTGCCACCAGCAGACGACAGGGAGATACTAACTATGGCTACACCTTC.

V usage is TRBV11-2 and J usage is TRBJ2-7, with unresolved D. Germline assignment: CDR1 SGHAT and CDR2 FQNNGV. V dropped 2 bases and J dropped 6 bases, with 11 bases sitting between them. CDR3 size: 13 residues. CDR3 bases: TGTGCCAGCAGCTTACCGCTTTTATCCGAGCAGTACTTC. It codes for CASSLPLLSEQYF.